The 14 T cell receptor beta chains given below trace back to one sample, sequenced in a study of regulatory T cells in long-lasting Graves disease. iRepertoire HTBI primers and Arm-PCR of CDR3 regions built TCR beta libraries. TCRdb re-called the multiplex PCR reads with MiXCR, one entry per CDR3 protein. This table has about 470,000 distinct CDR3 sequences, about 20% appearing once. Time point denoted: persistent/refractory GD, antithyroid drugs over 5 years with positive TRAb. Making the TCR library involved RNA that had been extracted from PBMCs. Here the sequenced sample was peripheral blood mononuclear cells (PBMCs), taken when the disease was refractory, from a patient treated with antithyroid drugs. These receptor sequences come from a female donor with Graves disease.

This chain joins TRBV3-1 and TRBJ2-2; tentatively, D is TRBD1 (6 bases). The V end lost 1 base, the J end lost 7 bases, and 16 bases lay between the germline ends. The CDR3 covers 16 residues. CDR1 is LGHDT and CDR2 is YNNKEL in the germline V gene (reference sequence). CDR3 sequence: CASSQAGRGRFGELFF. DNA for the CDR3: TGTGCCAGCAGCCAAGCCGGCAGGGGAAGGTTCGGGGAGCTGTTTTTT. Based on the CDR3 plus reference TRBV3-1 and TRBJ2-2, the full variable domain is DTAVSQTPKYLVTQMGNDKSIKCEQNLGHDTMYWYKQDSKKFLKIMFSYNNKELIINETVPNRFSPKSPDKAHLNLHINSLELGDSAVYFCASSQAGRGRFGELFFGEGSRLTVL.

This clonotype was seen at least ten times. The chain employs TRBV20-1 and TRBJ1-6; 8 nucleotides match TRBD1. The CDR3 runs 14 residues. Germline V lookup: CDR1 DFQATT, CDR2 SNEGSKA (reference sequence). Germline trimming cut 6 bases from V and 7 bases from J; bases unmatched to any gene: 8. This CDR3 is CSARDGQGNSPLHF. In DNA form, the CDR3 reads TGCAGTGCAAGGGATGGACAGGGAAATTCACCCCTCCACTTT.

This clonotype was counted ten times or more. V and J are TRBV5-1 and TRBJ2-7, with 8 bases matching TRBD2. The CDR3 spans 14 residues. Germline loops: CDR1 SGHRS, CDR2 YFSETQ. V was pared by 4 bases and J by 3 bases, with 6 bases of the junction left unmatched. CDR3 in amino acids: CASSPLSGSYEQYF. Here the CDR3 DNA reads TGCGCCAGCAGCCCCTTGAGCGGGAGCTACGAGCAGTACTTC.

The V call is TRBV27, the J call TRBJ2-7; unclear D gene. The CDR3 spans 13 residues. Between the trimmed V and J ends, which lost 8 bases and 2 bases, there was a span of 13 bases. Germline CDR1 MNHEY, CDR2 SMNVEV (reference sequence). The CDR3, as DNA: TGTGCCAGCCGACCCCATGGTCCCTACGAGCAGTACTTC. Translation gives CASRPHGPYEQYF.

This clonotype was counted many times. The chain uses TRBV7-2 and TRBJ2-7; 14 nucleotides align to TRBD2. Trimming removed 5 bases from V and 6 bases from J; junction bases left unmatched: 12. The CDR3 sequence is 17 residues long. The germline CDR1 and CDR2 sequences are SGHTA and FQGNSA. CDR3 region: CASSPGRGLAGVGEQYF. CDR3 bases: TGTGCCAGCAGCCCCGGGCGGGGACTAGCGGGAGTGGGCGAGCAGTACTTC. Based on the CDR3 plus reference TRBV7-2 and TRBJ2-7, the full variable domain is GAGVSQSPSNKVTEKGKDVELRCDPISGHTALYWYRQSLGQGLEFLIYFQGNSAPDKSGLPSDRFSAERTGGSVSTLTIQRTQQEDSAVYLCASSPGRGLAGVGEQYFGPGTRLTVT.

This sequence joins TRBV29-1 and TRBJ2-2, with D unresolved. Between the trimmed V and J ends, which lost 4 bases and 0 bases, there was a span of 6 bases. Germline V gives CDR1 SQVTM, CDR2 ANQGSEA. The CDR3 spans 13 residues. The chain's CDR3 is CSVVKANTGELFF. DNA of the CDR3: TGCAGCGTTGTGAAAGCGAACACCGGGGAGCTGTTTTTT.

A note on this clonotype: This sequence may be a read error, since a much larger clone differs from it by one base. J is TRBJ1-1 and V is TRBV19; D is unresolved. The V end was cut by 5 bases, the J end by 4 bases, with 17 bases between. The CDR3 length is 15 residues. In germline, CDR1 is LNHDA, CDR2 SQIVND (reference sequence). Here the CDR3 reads CASSPRNTITTEAFF. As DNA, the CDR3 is TGTGCCAGTAGTCCCCGGAACACGATCACCACTGAAGCTTTCTTT.

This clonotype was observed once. Written as DNA, the CDR3 is TGTGCCAGCAGTTCCCCGGGGTTTCGGGAAAAACTGTTTTTT. The encoded protein is CASSSPGFREKLFF. V is TRBV11-2 and J is TRBJ1-4, with D unclear. The CDR3 runs to 14 residues. V was cut by 6 bases and J by 8 bases, with 16 bases left in between. Germline loops: CDR1 SGHAT, CDR2 FQNNGV.

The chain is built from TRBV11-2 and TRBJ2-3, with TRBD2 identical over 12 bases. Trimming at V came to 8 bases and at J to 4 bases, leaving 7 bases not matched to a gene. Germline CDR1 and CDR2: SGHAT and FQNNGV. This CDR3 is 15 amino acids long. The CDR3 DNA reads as TGTGCCAGCGTCGTGACTAGCGGGAGAGCAGATACGCAGTATTTT. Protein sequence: CASVVTSGRADTQYF.

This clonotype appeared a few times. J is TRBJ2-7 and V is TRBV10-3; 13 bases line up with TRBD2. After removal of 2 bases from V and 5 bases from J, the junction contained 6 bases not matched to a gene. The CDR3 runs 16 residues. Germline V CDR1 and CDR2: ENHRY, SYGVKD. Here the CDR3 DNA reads TGTGCCATCAGTGAGAGGGGGACTAGCGGGATCGACGAGCAGTACTTC. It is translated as CAISERGTSGIDEQYF.

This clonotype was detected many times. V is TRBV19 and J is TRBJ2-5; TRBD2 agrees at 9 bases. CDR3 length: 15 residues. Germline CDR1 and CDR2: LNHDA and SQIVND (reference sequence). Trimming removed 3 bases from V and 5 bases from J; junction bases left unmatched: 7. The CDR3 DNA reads TGTGCCAGTAGTATGCCCTTAGCGGGAGCGGAGACCCAGTACTTC. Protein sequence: CASSMPLAGAETQYF.

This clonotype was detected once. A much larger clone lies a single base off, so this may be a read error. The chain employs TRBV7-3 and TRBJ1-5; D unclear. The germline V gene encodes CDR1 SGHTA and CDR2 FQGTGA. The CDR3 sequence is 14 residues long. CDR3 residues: CASGLTVGGQPQHF. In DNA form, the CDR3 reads TGTGCCAGCGGCTTAACGGTCGGCGGACAGCCCCAGCATTTT.

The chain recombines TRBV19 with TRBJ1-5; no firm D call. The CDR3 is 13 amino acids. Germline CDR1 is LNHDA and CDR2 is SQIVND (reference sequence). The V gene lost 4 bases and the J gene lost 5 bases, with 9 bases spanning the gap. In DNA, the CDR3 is TGTGCCAGTAGTACAAGACTTGATCAGCCCCAGCATTTT. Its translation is CASSTRLDQPQHF.

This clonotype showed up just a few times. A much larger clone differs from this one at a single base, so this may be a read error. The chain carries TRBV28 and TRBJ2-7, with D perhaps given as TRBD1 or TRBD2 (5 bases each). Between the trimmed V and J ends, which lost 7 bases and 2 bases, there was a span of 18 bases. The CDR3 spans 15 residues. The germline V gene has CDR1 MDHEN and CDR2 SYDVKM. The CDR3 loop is CASNRPRDGTYEQYF. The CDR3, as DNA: TGTGCCAGCAACCGACCCCGGGACGGGACCTACGAGCAGTACTTC.